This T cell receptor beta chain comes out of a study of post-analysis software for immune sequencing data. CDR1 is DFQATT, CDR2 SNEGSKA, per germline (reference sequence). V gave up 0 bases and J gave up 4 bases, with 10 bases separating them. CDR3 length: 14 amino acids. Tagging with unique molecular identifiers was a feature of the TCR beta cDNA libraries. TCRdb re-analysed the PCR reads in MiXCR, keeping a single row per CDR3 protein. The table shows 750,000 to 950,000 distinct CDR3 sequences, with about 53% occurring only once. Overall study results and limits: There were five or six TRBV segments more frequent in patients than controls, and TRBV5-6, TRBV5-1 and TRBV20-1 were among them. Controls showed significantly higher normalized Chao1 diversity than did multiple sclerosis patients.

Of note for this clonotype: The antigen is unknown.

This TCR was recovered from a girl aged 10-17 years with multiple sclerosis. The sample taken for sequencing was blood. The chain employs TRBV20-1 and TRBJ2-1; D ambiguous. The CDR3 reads CSARDPAAYNEQFF. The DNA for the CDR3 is TGCAGTGCTAGAGATCCGGCAGCATACAATGAGCAGTTCTTC.